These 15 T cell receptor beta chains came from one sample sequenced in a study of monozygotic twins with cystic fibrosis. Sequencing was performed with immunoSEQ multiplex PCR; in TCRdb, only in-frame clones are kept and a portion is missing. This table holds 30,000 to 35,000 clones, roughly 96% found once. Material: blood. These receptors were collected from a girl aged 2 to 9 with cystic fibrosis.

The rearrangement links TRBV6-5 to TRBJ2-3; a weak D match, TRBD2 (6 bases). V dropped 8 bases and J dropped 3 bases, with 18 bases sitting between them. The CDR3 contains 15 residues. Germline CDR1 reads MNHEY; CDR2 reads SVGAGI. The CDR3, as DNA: TGTGCCAGCCTAAGTCCAGCGGGCGGAACAGATACGCAGTATTTT. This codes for CASLSPAGGTDTQYF.

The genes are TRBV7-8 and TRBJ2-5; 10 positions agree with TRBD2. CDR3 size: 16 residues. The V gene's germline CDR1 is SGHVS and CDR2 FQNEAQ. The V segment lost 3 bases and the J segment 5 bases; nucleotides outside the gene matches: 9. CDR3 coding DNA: TGTGCCAGCAGCTTTCGACTAGCGGGTTATTTGGAGACCCAGTACTTC. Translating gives CASSFRLAGYLETQYF.

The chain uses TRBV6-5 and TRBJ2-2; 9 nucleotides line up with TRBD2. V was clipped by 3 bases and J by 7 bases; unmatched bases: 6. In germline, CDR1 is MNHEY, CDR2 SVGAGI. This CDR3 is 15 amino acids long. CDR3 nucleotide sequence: TGTGCCAGCAGTTATAGCGGGAGTGGTAGCGGGGAGCTGTTTTTT. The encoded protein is CASSYSGSGSGELFF.

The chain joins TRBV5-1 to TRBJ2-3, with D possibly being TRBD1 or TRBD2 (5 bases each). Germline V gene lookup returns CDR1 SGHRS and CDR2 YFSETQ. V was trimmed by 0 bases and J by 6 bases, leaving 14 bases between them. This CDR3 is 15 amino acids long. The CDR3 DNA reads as TGCGCCAGCAGCTTGGAGGTCCAAGGGACCGATACGCAGTATTTT. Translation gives CASSLEVQGTDTQYF. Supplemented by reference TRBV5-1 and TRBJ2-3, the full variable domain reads KAGVTQTPRYLIKTRGQQVTLSCSPISGHRSVSWYQQTPGQGLQFLFEYFSETQRNKGNFPGRFSGRQFSNSRSEMNVSTLELGDSALYLCASSLEVQGTDTQYFGPGTRLTVL.

CDR3 protein: CASTQSRQSEQFF. The CDR3 DNA sequence: TGTGCCAGCACGCAGTCCCGACAATCTGAGCAGTTCTTC. J is TRBJ2-1 and V is TRBV6-1; D unclear. In germline, CDR1 is MNHNS, CDR2 SASEGT. This CDR3 comprises 13 residues. V dropped 7 bases and J dropped 9 bases, with 16 bases sitting between them.

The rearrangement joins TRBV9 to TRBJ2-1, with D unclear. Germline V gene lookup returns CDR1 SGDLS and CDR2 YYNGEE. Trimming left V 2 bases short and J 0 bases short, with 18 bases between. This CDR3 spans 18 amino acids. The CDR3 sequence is CASSVRSLGLSSYNEQFF. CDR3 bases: TGTGCCAGCAGCGTTAGGTCTTTGGGCCTATCCTCCTACAATGAGCAGTTCTTC.

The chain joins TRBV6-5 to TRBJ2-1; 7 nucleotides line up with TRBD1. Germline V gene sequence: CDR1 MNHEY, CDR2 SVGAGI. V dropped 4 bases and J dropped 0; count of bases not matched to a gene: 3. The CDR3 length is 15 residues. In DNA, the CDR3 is TGTGCCAGCAGTTTGGGACAGACCTCCTACAATGAGCAGTTCTTC. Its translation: CASSLGQTSYNEQFF.

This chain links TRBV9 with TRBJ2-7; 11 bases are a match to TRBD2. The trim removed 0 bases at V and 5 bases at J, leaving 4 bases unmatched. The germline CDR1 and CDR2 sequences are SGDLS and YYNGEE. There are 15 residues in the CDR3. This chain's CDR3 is CASSVGVAGGDEQYF. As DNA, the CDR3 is TGTGCCAGCAGCGTAGGGGTAGCGGGAGGGGACGAGCAGTACTTC.

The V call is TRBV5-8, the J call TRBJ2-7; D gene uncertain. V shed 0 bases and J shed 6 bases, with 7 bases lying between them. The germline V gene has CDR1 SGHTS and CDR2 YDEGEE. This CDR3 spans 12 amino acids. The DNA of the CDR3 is TGTGCCAGCAGCTTGGCCTCGGGCGAGCAGTACTTC. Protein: CASSLASGEQYF.

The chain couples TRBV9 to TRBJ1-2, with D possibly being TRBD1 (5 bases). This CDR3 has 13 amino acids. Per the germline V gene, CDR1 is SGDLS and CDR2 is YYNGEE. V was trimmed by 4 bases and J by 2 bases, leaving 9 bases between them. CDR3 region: CASSPQENYGYTF. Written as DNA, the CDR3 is TGTGCCAGCAGCCCACAGGAGAACTATGGCTACACCTTC.

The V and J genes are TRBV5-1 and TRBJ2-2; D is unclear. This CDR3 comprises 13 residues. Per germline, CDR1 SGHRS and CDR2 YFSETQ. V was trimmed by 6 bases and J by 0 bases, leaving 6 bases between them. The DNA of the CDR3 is TGCGCCAGCACTACAGCGAACACCGGGGAGCTGTTTTTT. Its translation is CASTTANTGELFF.

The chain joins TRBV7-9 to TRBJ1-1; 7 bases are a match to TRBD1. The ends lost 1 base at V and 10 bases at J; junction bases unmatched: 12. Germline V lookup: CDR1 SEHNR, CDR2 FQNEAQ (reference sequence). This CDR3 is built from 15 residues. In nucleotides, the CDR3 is TGTGCCAGCAGCTTAGGGGAGGGGGCCAAAGCAGGAGCTTTCTTT. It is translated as CASSLGEGAKAGAFF.

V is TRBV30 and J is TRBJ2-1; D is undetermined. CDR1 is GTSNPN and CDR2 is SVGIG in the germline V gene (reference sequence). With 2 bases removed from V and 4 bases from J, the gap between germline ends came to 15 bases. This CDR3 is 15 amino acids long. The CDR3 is CAWSIQRSLYNEQFF. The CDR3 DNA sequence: TGTGCCTGGAGTATCCAACGATCCCTATACAATGAGCAGTTCTTC.

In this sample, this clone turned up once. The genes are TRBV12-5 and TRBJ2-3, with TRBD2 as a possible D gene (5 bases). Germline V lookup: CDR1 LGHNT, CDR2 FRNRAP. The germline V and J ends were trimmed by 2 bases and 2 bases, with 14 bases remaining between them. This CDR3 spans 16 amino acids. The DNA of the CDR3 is TGTGCTAGTGGTTTGACCGGACTTCTCAACACAGATACGCAGTATTTT. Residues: CASGLTGLLNTDTQYF.

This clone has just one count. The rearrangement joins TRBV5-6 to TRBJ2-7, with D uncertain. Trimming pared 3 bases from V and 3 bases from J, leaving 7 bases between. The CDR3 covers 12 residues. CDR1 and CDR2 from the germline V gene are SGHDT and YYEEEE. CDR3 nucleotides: TGTGCCAGCAGCTCTGGCCTCTACGAGCAGTACTTC. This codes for CASSSGLYEQYF.